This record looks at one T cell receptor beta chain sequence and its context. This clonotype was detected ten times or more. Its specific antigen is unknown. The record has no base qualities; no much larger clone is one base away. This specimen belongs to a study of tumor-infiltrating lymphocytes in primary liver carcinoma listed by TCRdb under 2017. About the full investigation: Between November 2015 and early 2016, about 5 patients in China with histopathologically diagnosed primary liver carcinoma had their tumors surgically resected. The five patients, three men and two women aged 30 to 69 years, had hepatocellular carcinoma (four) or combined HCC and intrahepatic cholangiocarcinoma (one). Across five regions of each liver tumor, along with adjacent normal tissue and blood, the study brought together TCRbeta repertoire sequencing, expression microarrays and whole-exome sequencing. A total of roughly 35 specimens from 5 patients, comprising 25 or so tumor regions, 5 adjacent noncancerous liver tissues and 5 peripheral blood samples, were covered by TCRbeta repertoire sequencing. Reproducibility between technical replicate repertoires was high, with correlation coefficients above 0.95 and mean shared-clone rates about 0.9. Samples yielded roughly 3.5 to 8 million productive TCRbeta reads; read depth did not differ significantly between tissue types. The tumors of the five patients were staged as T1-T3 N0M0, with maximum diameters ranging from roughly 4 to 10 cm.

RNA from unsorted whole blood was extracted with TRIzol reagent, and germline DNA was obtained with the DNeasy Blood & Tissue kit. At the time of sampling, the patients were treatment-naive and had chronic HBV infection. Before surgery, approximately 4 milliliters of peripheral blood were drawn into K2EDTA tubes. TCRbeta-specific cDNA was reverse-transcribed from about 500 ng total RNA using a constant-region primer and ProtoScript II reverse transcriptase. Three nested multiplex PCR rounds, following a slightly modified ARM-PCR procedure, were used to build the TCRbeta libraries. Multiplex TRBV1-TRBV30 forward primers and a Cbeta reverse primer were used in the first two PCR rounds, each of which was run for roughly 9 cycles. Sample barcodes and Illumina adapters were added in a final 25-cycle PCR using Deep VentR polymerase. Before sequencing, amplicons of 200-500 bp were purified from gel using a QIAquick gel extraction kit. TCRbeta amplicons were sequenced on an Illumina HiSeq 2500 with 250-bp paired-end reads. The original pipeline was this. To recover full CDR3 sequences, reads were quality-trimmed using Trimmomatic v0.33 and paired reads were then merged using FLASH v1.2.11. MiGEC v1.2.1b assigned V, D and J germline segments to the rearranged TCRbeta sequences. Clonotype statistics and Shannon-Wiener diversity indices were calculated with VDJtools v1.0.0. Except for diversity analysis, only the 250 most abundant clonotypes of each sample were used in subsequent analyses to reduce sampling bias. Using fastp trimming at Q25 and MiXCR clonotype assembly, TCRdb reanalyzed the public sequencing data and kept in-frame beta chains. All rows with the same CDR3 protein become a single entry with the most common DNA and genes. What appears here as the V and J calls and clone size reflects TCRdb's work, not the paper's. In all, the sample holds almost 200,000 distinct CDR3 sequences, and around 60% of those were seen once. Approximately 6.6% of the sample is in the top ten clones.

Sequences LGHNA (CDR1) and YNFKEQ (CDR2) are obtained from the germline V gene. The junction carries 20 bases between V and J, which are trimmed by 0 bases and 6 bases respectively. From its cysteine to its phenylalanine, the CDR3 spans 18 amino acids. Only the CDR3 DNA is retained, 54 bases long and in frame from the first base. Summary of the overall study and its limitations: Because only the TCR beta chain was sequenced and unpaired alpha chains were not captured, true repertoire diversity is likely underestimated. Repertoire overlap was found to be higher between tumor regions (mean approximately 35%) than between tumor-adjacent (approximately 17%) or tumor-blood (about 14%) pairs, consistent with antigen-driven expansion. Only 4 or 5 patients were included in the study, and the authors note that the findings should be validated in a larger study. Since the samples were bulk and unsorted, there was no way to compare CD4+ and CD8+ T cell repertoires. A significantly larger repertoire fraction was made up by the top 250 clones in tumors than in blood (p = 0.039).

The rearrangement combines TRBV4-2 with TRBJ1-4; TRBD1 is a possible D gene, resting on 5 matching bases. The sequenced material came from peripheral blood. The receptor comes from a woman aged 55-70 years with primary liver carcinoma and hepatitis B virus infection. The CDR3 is CASSQDSSRANEYEKLFF. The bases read TGTGCCAGCAGCCAAGATTCCTCCAGGGCAAATGAGTATGAAAAACTGTTTTTT.